One and the same sample provided the 19 T cell receptor beta chains below, sequenced in a study of blood T cell repertoires in COVID-19. The assay was immunoSEQ multiplex PCR, and TCRdb's table has in-frame clones only and misses some. The sample includes 120,000 or so clones, around 81% of them seen just once. The source material was peripheral blood. These receptors all come from a man under 40 with COVID-19, enrolled during active disease.

The rearrangement joins TRBV7-3 to TRBJ2-1; TRBD2 matches 10 bases. Trimming at V came to 6 bases and at J to 7 bases, leaving 6 bases not matched to a gene. The CDR3 runs 14 residues. Germline CDR1 is SGHTA and CDR2 is FQGTGA. The CDR3 DNA sequence: TGTGCCAGCAGTCCTAGCGGGAGAGGGAATGAGCAGTTCTTC. Translation gives CASSPSGRGNEQFF.

The rearrangement links TRBV3-1 (or the pseudogene TRBV3-2) to TRBJ1-6; D ambiguous. The length of the CDR3 is 13 residues. Germline assignment: CDR1 LGHDT and CDR2 YNNKEL (reference sequence). V lost 0 bases and J lost 7, with 4 bases in between. CDR3 residues: CASSQEENSPLHF. The CDR3 DNA follows: TGTGCCAGCAGCCAAGAAGAGAATTCACCCCTCCACTTT.

This clone was counted a single time. This rearrangement joins TRBV30 to TRBJ2-7; D remains unclear. The CDR3 contains 13 residues. Germline-derived CDR1 and CDR2 are GTSNPN and SVGIG (reference sequence). V was pared by 0 bases and J by 2 bases, with 8 bases between. CDR3 DNA sequence: TGTGCCTGGAGTGTAAACAGTGCCTACGAGCAGTACTTC. It is translated as CAWSVNSAYEQYF.

This clone was counted once. The chain is built from TRBV28 and TRBJ2-7; 8 bases line up with TRBD2. The CDR3 consists of 15 residues. Trimming cost V 2 bases and J 4 bases; bases outside gene matches: 7. Germline lookup yields CDR1 MDHEN and CDR2 SYDVKM. CDR3 nucleotides: TGTGCCAGCAGTTTAAATCGGGGGGGGTTATACGAGCAGTACTTC. It yields the protein CASSLNRGGLYEQYF.

The chain joins TRBV19 to TRBJ2-5; TRBD1 matches 10 bases. This CDR3 region has 17 residues. The junction had 12 bases not matched to a gene; V was cut back by 4 bases and J by 4 bases. Germline V gives CDR1 LNHDA, CDR2 SQIVND (reference sequence). For the CDR3, the DNA is TGTGCCAGTAGTACCGAAATCGACAGGGGGCTAGTAGAGACCCAGTACTTC. This translates into CASSTEIDRGLVETQYF.

V gene TRBV4-3 combines with J gene TRBJ1-4; weak D call: TRBD1 (5 bases). Trimming removed 0 bases at V and 6 bases at J, with 11 bases between. Germline CDR1 and CDR2: LGHNA and YSLEER. The CDR3 covers 15 residues. CDR3 coding DNA: TGCGCCAGCAGCCAAGACAGGGTAAGAGATGAAAAACTGTTTTTT. Protein product: CASSQDRVRDEKLFF.

The J gene is TRBJ2-7, the V gene TRBV2, with a weak D call TRBD1 (6 bases). This CDR3 is built from 13 residues. Trimming pared 9 bases from V and 1 base from J, leaving 13 bases between. Germline CDR1 SNHLY, CDR2 FYNNEI. The CDR3 coding sequence is TGTGCCAGTTGCCGGGACACTTCCTACGAGCAGTACTTC. Translating it yields CASCRDTSYEQYF. The variable domain in full, with the rest retrieved from reference TRBV2 and TRBJ2-7, is EPEVTQTPSHQVTQMGQEVILRCVPISNHLYFYWYRQILGQKVEFLVSFYNNEISEKSEIFDDQFSVERPDGSNFTLKIRSTKLEDSAMYFCASCRDTSYEQYFGPGTRLTVT.

The V gene is TRBV9, the J gene TRBJ2-5; 7 bases are shared with TRBD2. From germline, CDR1 is SGDLS and CDR2 YYNGEE. With 0 bases clipped from V and 5 bases from J, the junction kept 10 bases outside the gene matches. The CDR3 has 16 amino acids. The CDR3 loop reads CASSVAGVIGGETQYF. Here the CDR3 DNA reads TGTGCCAGCAGCGTAGCTGGGGTCATCGGGGGGGAGACCCAGTACTTC.

The rearrangement joins TRBV30 to TRBJ1-5; D gene unclear. In germline, CDR1 is GTSNPN, CDR2 SVGIG (reference sequence). V lost 2 bases to trimming and J lost 7 bases, with 12 bases between them. The CDR3 length is 13 residues. CDR3 in DNA: TGTGCCTGGAGTTCCGGGGAGATCCAGCCCCAGCATTTT. Translation gives CAWSSGEIQPQHF.

J is TRBJ2-3 and V is TRBV30; D perhaps matches TRBD2 (6 bases). The CDR3 length is 13 residues. Germline loops: CDR1 GTSNPN, CDR2 SVGIG (reference sequence). The V and J ends lost 5 bases and 0 bases respectively, with 9 bases between them. Here the CDR3 reads CAWARGSTDTQYF. CDR3 coding DNA: TGTGCCTGGGCCCGGGGGAGCACAGATACGCAGTATTTT.

The chain recombines TRBV5-1 with TRBJ2-2; tentative D call: TRBD2 (7 bases). The germline V gene has CDR1 SGHRS and CDR2 YFSETQ. This CDR3 has 17 residues. V lost 4 bases and J lost 3, with 19 bases in between. CDR3 amino acids: CASSPGGGARDTGELFF. CDR3 DNA: TGCGCCAGCAGCCCTGGTGGGGGGGCCCGGGACACCGGGGAGCTGTTTTTT.

The CDR3 sequence is CASSLRRENTDTQYF. The CDR3 region has the DNA TGTGCCAGCAGCTTAAGGCGGGAGAACACAGATACGCAGTATTTT. V gene TRBV7-8 combines with J gene TRBJ2-3; 7 nucleotides match TRBD2. The CDR3 totals 15 residues. V lost 2 bases to trimming and J lost 2 bases; unmatched junction nucleotides: 4. The germline gives CDR1 SGHVS, CDR2 FQNEAQ.

The chain uses TRBV19 and TRBJ1-6; 8 positions match TRBD1. This CDR3 comprises 17 residues. Per germline, CDR1 LNHDA and CDR2 SQIVND (reference sequence). Germline trimming cut 6 bases from V and 9 bases from J; bases unmatched to any gene: 16. CDR3 in amino acids: CASSIHPPGQVVSPLHF. In DNA, the CDR3 is TGTGCCAGTAGCATCCACCCTCCGGGACAGGTTGTTTCACCCCTCCACTTT.

V is TRBV29-1 and J is TRBJ2-7, with 10 bases aligning to TRBD1. CDR1 is SQVTM, CDR2 ANQGSEA, per germline. This CDR3 spans 17 amino acids. J gave up 0 bases and V 6 bases, and 14 bases lay outside the gene matches. The CDR3 loop reads CSVSTTLGQGSSYEQYF. For the CDR3, the DNA is TGCAGCGTCAGCACGACCTTGGGACAGGGGAGCTCCTACGAGCAGTACTTC.

This chain connects TRBV5-4 to TRBJ2-1; a possible D gene is TRBD2 (5 bases). The CDR3 covers 13 residues. Germline V lookup: CDR1 SGHNT, CDR2 YYREEE (reference sequence). Trimming cost V 0 bases and J 4 bases, with 5 bases left between them. In nucleotides, the CDR3 is TGTGCCAGCAGCTTGGGAGGGTACAATGAGCAGTTCTTC. The encoded protein is CASSLGGYNEQFF.

The rearrangement uses TRBV5-1 and TRBJ2-4, with TRBD1 as a possible D gene (6 bases). V was trimmed by 5 bases and J by 0 bases, leaving 12 bases between them. Per germline, CDR1 SGHRS and CDR2 YFSETQ. The CDR3 runs 15 residues. CDR3 region: CASRPTGIAKNIQYF. CDR3 nucleotide sequence: TGCGCCAGCAGGCCTACAGGGATAGCCAAAAACATTCAGTACTTC.

Turning to this clone: Distinct nucleotide sequences in the sample also encode this CDR3. The gene calls are TRBV29-1 and TRBJ1-1, with D unresolved. From germline, CDR1 is SQVTM and CDR2 ANQGSEA. Trimming stripped 6 bases from V and 0 bases from J, with 8 bases between. This CDR3 is 12 amino acids long. The chain's CDR3 is CSVTRMNTEAFF. As DNA, the CDR3 is TGCAGCGTGACCAGGATGAACACTGAAGCTTTCTTT. The full variable domain, rest sourced from reference TRBV29-1 and TRBJ1-1, is SAVISQKPSRDICQRGTSLTIQCQVDSQVTMMFWYRQQPGQSLTLIATANQGSEATYESGFVIDKFPISRPNLTFSTLTVSNMSPEDSSIYLCSVTRMNTEAFFGQGTRLTVV.

The chain is built from TRBV11-3 and TRBJ1-6, with D hard to call. The CDR3 loop spans 13 amino acids. The V and J ends lost 4 bases and 7 bases respectively, with 8 bases between them. Germline lookup yields CDR1 SGHNT and CDR2 YENEEA. This chain's CDR3 is CASSSSTNSPLHF. The CDR3, as DNA: TGTGCCAGCAGCTCGTCGACAAATTCACCCCTCCACTTT.

The gene calls are TRBV2 and TRBJ2-1, with 8 bases fitting TRBD1. This CDR3 has 14 amino acids. V lost 6 bases, J lost 4 bases, and 5 bases stayed unmatched. CDR1 is SNHLY and CDR2 is FYNNEI in the germline V gene. This CDR3 is CASRDRGGYNEQFF. The CDR3 DNA sequence: TGTGCCAGCAGAGACAGGGGCGGATACAATGAGCAGTTCTTC.